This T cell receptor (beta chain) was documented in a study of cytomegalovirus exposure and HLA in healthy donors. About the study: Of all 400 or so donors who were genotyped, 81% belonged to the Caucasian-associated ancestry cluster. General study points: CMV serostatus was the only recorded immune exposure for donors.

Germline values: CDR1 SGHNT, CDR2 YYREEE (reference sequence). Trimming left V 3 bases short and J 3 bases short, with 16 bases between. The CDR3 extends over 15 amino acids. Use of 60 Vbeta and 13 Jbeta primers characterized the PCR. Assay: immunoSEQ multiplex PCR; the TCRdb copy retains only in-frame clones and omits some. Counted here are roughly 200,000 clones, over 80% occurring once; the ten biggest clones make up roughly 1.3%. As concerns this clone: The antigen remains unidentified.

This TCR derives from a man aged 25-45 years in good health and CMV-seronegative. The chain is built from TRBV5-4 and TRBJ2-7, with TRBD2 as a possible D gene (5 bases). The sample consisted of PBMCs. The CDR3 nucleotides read TGTGCCAGCAGCTCTCCGTTGGACGGGATCTACGAGCAGTACTTC. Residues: CASSSPLDGIYEQYF.